This T cell receptor beta chain was obtained from a study of T cells in Graves' hyperthyroidism and ophthalmopathy. Across the whole study: Peripheral blood draws took place at initial diagnosis, ahead of any treatment.

Regarding the study as a whole: The model forecast ophthalmopathy, anticipating it by a median approximately 7 months before onset.

RNA transcripts served as the template for amplifying TCR beta CDR3 regions. During a first-round RT-PCR of the TCR CDR3, the HTBI primer set was used. TCRdb processed the multiplex PCR reads anew with MiXCR; each CDR3 protein has one entry. The sample yields approximately 430,000 distinct CDR3 sequences, around 14% seen once. This clonotype showed up many times. Antigen unknown. V was trimmed by 5 bases and J by 0 bases, leaving 14 bases between them. Germline V gene data show CDR1 as SNHLY and CDR2 as FYNNEI. The CDR3 has 16 residues. Sequencing used blood. The V and J genes are TRBV2 and TRBJ2-1; no firm D call. The clonotype was recovered from a woman under 30 with Graves' hyperthyroidism. CDR3 in amino acids: CASSPTRSGSYNEQFF. Here the CDR3 DNA reads TGTGCCAGCAGTCCCACCCGCAGTGGCTCCTACAATGAGCAGTTCTTC.